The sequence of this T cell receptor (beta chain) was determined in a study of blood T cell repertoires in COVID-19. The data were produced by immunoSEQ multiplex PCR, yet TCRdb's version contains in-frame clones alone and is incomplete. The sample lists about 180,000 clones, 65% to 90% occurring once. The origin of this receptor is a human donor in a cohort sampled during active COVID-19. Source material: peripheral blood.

This CDR3 is CATSVRGTQETQYF. The CDR3 DNA reads TGTGCCACCAGTGTACGAGGAACACAAGAGACCCAGTACTTC. The J gene is TRBJ2-5, the V gene TRBV24-1; no definite D call. Germline V CDR1 and CDR2: KGHDR, SFDVKD. V lost 5 bases, J lost 2 bases, and 11 bases lay in between. The CDR3 length is 14 residues.